Following are 7 T cell receptor beta chains from one sample sequenced in a study of CD8+ T cells in alopecia areata. Treatment in this sample: oral pan-JAK inhibitor, 5-10 mg twice daily. Sequencing used cDNA as its template, made by extracting RNA and reverse transcribing it. TCRdb's table, derived via immunoSEQ multiplex PCR, lists solely in-frame clones and lacks some. The profile covers some 100,000 clones, with roughly 40% appearing a single time and roughly 18% taken by the ten largest. Source: CD8+ T cells sorted from blood, taken at week 24, from a patient treated with tofacitinib. Every receptor here comes from a human donor with alopecia areata.

In this sample, this clone turned up once. The chain has TRBV15 and TRBJ2-5; TRBD2 is a possible D gene (5 bases). This CDR3 region has 13 residues. Per germline, CDR1 LNHNV and CDR2 YYDKDF (reference sequence). V was clipped by 1 base and J by 5 bases, with 8 bases between them. CDR3 amino acids: CATSRVPGETQYF. The DNA for the CDR3 is TGTGCCACCAGCAGAGTCCCGGGGGAGACCCAGTACTTC.

The rearrangement joins TRBV29-1 to TRBJ1-1, with D unresolved. This CDR3 has 10 amino acids. V was trimmed by 6 bases and J by 8 bases, leaving 10 bases between them. Germline CDR1 and CDR2: SQVTM and ANQGSEA. The CDR3: CSVVVREAFF. CDR3 DNA sequence: TGCAGCGTCGTCGTTCGCGAAGCTTTCTTT.

J is TRBJ2-7 and V is TRBV28, with TRBD2 matching over 7 bases. Germline trimming cut 3 bases from V and 2 bases from J; bases unmatched to any gene: 4. CDR1 MDHEN and CDR2 SYDVKM come from the germline V gene. CDR3 length: 14 residues. The CDR3 DNA reads as TGTGCCAGCAGTTTGAGTGGGAGGGCCTACGAGCAGTACTTC. This sequence encodes CASSLSGRAYEQYF.

V is TRBV15 and J is TRBJ2-5; TRBD1 agrees at 7 bases. Germline V CDR1 and CDR2: LNHNV, YYDKDF (reference sequence). Trimming took 8 bases from V and 7 from J; bases not matched to a gene: 13. This CDR3 contains 14 residues. The CDR3, as DNA: TGTGCCACCCGATCGGGACAGAGTACAGGGACCCAGTACTTC. It encodes CATRSGQSTGTQYF.

V is TRBV30 and J is TRBJ2-5; 8 positions agree with TRBD2. Germline V gene lookup returns CDR1 GTSNPN and CDR2 SVGIG (reference sequence). This CDR3 comprises 14 residues. J lost 4 bases, V lost 3 bases, and 7 bases had no gene match. The CDR3 sequence is CAWRHGLAGETQYF. The CDR3 DNA is TGTGCCTGGAGGCATGGGCTAGCGGGAGAGACCCAGTACTTC.

This rearrangement joins TRBV9 to TRBJ2-1; 11 bases line up with TRBD2. Trimming took 0 bases from V and 9 from J; bases not matched to a gene: 5. Germline V CDR1 and CDR2: SGDLS, YYNGEE. The CDR3 length is 15 residues. The CDR3 nucleotides read TGTGCCAGCAGCGTAGAAGAACTAGCGGGAGTTGAGCAGTTCTTC. Translated: CASSVEELAGVEQFF.

In its sample, this clone was seen a few times. V usage is TRBV2 and J usage is TRBJ2-2, with a possible D match to TRBD2 (6 bases). Germline values: CDR1 SNHLY, CDR2 FYNNEI. The CDR3 sequence is 14 residues long. V was trimmed by 6 bases and J by 0 bases, leaving 8 bases between them. The CDR3 DNA reads TGTGCCAGCAGCCCGGGGGCGAACACCGGGGAGCTGTTTTTT. Protein sequence: CASSPGANTGELFF.